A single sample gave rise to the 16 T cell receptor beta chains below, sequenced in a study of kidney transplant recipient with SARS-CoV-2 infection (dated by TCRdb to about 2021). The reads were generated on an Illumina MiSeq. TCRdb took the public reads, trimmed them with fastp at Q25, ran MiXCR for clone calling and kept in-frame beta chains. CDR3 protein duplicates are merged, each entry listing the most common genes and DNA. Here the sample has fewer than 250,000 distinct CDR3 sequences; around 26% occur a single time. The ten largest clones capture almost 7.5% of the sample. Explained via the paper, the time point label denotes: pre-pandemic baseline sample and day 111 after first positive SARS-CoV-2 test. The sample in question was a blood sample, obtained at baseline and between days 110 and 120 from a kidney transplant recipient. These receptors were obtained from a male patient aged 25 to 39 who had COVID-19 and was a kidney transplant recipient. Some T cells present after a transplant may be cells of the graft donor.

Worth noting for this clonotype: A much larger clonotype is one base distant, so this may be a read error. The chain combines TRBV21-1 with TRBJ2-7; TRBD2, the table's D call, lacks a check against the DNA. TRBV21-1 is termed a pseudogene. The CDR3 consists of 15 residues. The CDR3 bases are TGTGCCAGCAGCAAAACGAAGGCGGGAGGGTGCGAGCAGTGCTTC. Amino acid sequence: CASSKTKAGGCEQCF.

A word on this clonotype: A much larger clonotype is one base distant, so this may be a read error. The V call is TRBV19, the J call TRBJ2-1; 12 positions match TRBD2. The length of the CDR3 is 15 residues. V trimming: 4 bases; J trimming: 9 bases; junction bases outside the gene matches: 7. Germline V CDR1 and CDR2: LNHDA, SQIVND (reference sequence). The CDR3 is CASSKLAGGASEQFF. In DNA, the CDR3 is TGTGCCAGTAGTAAACTAGCGGGAGGCGCCAGTGAGCAGTTCTTC. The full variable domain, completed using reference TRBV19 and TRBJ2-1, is DGGITQSPKYLFRKEGQNVTLSCEQNLNHDAMYWYRQDPGQGLRLIYYSQIVNDFQKGDIAEGYSVSREKKESFPLTVTSAQKNPTAFYLCASSKLAGGASEQFFGPGTRLTVL.

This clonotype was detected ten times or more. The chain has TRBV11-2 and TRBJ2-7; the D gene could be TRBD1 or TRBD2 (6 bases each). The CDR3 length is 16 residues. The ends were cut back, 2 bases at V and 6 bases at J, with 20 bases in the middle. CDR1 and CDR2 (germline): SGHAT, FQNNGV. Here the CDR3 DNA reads TGTGCCAGCAGCTTAAGAATTAAATCGGGGGCTGGCGAGCAGTACTTC. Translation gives CASSLRIKSGAGEQYF.

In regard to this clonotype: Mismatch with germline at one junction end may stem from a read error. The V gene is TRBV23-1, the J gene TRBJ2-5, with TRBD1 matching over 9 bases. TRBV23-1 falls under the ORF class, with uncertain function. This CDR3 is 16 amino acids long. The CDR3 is CASSQIYRGRRETQCF. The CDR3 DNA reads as TGCGCCAGCAGTCAAATTTACAGGGGGCGTCGAGAGACCCAGTGCTTC.

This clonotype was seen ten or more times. CDR3 amino acids: CASSLERGAGEQYF. The CDR3 region has the DNA TGTGCCAGCAGCTTGGAGCGGGGCGCGGGGGAGCAGTACTTC. The rearrangement links TRBV5-6 to TRBJ2-7; TRBD2 matches at 7 bases. The CDR3 sequence is 14 residues long. Germline V CDR1 and CDR2: SGHDT, YYEEEE. With 0 bases clipped from V and 7 bases from J, the junction kept 7 bases outside the gene matches.

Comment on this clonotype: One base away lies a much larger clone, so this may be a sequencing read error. This CDR3 is CAMRGRLNTEAFF. In DNA form, the CDR3 reads TGTGCCATGAGAGGCAGACTGAACACTGAAGCTTTCTTT. The gene calls are TRBV10-3 and TRBJ1-1; D remains ambiguous. V lost 9 bases to trimming and J lost 0 bases, with 11 bases between them. Germline CDR1 reads ENHRY; CDR2 reads SYGVKD. This CDR3 spans 13 amino acids.

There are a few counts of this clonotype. CDR3 sequence: CAWPNARYRKTYGYTF. CDR3 sequence (DNA): TGTGCCTGGCCAAACGCGCGTTATAGAAAGACCTATGGCTACACCTTC. The chain has TRBV30 and TRBJ1-2, with no clear D. Trimming stripped 5 bases from V and 4 bases from J, with 23 bases between. The CDR3 has 16 residues. Germline CDR1 and CDR2: GTSNPN and SVGIG (reference sequence). The full variable domain, completed using reference TRBV30 and TRBJ1-2, is SQTIHQWPATLVQPVGSPLSLECTVEGTSNPNLYWYRQAAGRGLQLLFYSVGIGQISSEVPQNLSASRPQDRQFILSSKKLLLSDSGFYLCAWPNARYRKTYGYTFGSGTRLTVV.

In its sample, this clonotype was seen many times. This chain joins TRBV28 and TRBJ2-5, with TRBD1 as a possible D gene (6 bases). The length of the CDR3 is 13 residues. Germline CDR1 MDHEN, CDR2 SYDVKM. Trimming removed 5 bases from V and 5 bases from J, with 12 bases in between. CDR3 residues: CASSADSWETQYF. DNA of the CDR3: TGTGCCAGCAGTGCGGACAGTTGGGAGACCCAGTACTTC.

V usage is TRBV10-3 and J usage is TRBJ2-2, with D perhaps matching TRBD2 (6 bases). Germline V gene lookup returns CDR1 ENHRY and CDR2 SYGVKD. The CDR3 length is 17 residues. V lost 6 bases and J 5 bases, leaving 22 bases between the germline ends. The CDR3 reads CAIRRGASEERTGELFF. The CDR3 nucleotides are TGTGCCATCAGGAGGGGAGCTAGCGAGGAGAGAACCGGGGAGCTGTTTTTT.

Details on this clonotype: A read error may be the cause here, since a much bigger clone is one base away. The CDR3 DNA reads as TGTGCCAGCAGTAGAAGGATAGGTGGGAGAAAGACCTATGACTACACCTTC. It codes for CASSRRIGGRKTYDYTF. The chain employs TRBV6-5 and TRBJ1-2, with D unclear. This CDR3 comprises 17 residues. Germline V lookup: CDR1 MNHEY, CDR2 SVGAGI.

The CDR3 loop reads CSVYPPGGPSYEQYF. The CDR3 DNA reads as TGCAGTGTTTATCCTCCGGGAGGACCCTCCTACGAGCAGTACTTC. The chain is built from TRBV20-1 and TRBJ2-7; 7 bases align to TRBD2. The CDR3 is 15 residues long. The germline gives CDR1 DFQATT, CDR2 SNEGSKA (reference sequence). J gave up 0 bases and V 7 bases, and 12 bases lay outside the gene matches.

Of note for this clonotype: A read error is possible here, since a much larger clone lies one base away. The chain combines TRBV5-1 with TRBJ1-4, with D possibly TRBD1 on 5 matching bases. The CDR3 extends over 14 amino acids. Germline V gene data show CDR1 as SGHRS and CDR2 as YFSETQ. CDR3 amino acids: CANSPTVRSEKLFF. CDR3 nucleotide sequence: TGCGCCAACAGCCCGACAGTTAGGAGTGAAAAACTGTTTTTT.

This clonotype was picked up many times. The CDR3 spells CASSFGTELGKTYGYTF. The CDR3 bases are TGTGCCAGCAGTTTCGGGACAGAACTGGGAAAGACCTATGGCTACACCTTC. V usage is TRBV25-1 and J usage is TRBJ1-2; 7 bases match TRBD1. Trimming removed 5 bases from V and 4 bases from J; junction bases left unmatched: 16. The CDR3 is 17 amino acids. Germline CDR1 and CDR2: MGHDK and SYGVNS.

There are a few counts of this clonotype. The CDR3 sequence: CASSQLGGRETQYF. The CDR3 coding sequence is TGTGCCAGCAGCCAACTGGGGGGCCGGGAGACCCAGTACTTC. The rearrangement joins TRBV2 to TRBJ2-5, with D perhaps matching TRBD1 or TRBD2 (6 bases each). The V end lost 6 bases, the J end lost 5 bases, and 16 bases lay between the germline ends. CDR3 length equals 14 residues. Per germline, CDR1 SNHLY and CDR2 FYNNEI. Using reference TRBV2 and TRBJ2-5 for the parts outside the CDR3, the full variable domain is EPEVTQTPSHQVTQMGQEVILRCVPISNHLYFYWYRQILGQKVEFLVSFYNNEISEKSEIFDDQFSVERPDGSNFTLKIRSTKLEDSAMYFCASSQLGGRETQYFGPGTRLLVL.

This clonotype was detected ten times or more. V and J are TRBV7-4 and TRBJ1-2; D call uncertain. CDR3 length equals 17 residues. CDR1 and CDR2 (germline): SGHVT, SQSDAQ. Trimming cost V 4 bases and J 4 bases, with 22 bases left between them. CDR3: CASSWNHSARKTYGYTF. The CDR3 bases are TGTGCCAGCAGCTGGAACCATTCAGCTCGAAAGACCTATGGCTACACCTTC.

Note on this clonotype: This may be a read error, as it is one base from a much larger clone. CDR3: CASQEGVPGKAYGYTF. In DNA, the CDR3 is TGTGCCAGCCAGGAGGGCGTACCAGGAAAGGCCTATGGCTACACCTTC. The gene calls are TRBV5-4 and TRBJ1-2, with D uncertain. The CDR3 runs to 16 residues. Germline V gene lookup returns CDR1 SGHNT and CDR2 YYREEE (reference sequence). The germline V and J ends were trimmed by 7 bases and 4 bases, with 23 bases remaining between them.